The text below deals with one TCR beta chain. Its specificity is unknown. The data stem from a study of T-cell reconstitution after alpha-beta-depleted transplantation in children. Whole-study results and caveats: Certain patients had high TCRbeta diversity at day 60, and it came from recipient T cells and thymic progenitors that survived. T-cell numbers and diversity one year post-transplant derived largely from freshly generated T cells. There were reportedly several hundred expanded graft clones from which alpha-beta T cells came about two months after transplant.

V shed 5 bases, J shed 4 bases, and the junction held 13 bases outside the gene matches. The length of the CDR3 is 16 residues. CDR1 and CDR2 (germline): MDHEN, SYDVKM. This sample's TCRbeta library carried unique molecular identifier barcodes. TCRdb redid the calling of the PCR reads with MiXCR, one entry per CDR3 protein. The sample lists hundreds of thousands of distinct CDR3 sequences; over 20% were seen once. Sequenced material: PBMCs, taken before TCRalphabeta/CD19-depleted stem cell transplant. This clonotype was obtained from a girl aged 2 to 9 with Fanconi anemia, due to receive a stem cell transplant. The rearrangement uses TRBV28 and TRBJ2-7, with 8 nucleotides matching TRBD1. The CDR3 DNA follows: TGTGCCAGCAGTCCCGGGACAGGCCAGACCTTTTACGAGCAGTACTTC. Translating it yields CASSPGTGQTFYEQYF. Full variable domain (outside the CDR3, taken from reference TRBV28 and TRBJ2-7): DVKVTQSSRYLVKRTGEKVFLECVQDMDHENMFWYRQDPGLGLRLIYFSYDVKMKEKGDIPEGYSVSREKKERFSLILESASTNQTSMYLCASSPGTGQTFYEQYFGPGTRLTVT.